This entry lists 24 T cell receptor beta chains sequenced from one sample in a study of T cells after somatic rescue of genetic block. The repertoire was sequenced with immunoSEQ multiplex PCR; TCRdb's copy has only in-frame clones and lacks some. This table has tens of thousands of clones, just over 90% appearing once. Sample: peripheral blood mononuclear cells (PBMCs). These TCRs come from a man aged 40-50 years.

The CDR3 spells CASSPRTLGQYNSPLHF. The CDR3 DNA is TGTGCCAGCTCACCACGAACCTTGGGACAGTATAATTCACCCCTCCACTTT. The V and J genes are TRBV18 and TRBJ1-6; TRBD1 matches 7 bases. The CDR3 consists of 17 residues. V was clipped by 1 base and J by 4 bases; unmatched bases: 7. Germline CDR1 reads KGHSH; CDR2 reads LQKENI.

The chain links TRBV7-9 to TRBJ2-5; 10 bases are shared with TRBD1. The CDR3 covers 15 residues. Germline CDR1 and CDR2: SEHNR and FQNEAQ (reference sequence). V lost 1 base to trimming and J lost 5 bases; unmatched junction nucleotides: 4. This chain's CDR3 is CASSLGQGAPETQYF. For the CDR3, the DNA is TGTGCCAGCAGCTTAGGACAGGGGGCTCCGGAGACCCAGTACTTC.

This CDR3 is CASSPTLRDTQYF. For the CDR3, the DNA is TGTGCCAGCAGCCCTACCTTGCGGGATACGCAGTATTTT. The V gene is TRBV9, the J gene TRBJ2-3; the D is unclear. This CDR3 contains 13 residues. The V gene's germline CDR1 is SGDLS and CDR2 YYNGEE. Trimming cost V 4 bases and J 6 bases, with 12 bases left between them.

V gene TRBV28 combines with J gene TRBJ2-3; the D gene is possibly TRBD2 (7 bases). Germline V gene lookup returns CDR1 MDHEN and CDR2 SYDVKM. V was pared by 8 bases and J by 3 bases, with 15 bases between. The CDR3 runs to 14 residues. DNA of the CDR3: TGTGCCAGCTGGGGGGGGCATGGTACAGATACGCAGTATTTT. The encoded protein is CASWGGHGTDTQYF.

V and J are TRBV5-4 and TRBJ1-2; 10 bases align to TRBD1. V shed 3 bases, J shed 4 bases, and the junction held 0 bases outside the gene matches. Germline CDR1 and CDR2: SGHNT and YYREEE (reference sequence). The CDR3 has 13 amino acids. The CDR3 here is CASSWDRGYGYTF. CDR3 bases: TGTGCCAGCAGCTGGGACAGGGGCTATGGCTACACCTTC.

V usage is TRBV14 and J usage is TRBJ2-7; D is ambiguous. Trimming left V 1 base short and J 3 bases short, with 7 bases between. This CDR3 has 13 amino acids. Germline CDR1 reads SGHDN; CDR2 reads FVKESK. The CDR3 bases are TGTGCCAGCAGCCAAGTCCAGAGCTACGAGCAGTACTTC. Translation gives CASSQVQSYEQYF.

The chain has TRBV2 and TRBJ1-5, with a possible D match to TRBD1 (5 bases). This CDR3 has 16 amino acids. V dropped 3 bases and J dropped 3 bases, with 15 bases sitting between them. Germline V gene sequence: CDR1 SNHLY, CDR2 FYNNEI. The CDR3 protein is CASSDVGDPINQPQHF. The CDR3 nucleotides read TGTGCCAGCAGTGACGTGGGGGACCCGATCAATCAGCCCCAGCATTTT.

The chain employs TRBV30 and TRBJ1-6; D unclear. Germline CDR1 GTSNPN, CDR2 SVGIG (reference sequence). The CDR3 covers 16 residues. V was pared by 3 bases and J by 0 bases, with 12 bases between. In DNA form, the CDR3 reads TGTGCCTGGAGCCTCAAGGGTAGCTCCTATAATTCACCCCTCCACTTT. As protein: CAWSLKGSSYNSPLHF.

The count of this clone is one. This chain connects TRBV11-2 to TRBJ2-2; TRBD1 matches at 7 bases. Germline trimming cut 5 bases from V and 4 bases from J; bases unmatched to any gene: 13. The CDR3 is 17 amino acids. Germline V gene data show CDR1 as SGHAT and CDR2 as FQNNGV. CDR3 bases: TGTGCCAGCAGCAAAGGAACAGGGGTAGTAGGCACCGGGGAGCTGTTTTTT. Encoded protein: CASSKGTGVVGTGELFF.

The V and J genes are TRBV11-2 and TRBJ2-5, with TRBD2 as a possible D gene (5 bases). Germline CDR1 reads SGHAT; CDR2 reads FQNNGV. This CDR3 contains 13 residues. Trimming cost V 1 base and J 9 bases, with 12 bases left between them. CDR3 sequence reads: CASSLGPTGAQYF. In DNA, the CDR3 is TGTGCCAGCAGCTTAGGACCAACCGGGGCCCAGTACTTC.

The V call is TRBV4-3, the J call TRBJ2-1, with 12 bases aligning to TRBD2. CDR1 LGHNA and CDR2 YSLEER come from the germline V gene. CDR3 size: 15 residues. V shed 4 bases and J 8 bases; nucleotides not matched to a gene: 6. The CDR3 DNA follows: TGCGCCAGCAGCCCAGGGGGACTAGCGGGCTATGAGCAGTTCTTC. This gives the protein CASSPGGLAGYEQFF.

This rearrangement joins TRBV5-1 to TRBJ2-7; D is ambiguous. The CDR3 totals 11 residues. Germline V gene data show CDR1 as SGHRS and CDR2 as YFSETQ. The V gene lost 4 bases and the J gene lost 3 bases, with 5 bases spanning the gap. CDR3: CASSQFYEQYF. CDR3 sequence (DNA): TGCGCCAGCAGCCAATTCTACGAGCAGTACTTC.

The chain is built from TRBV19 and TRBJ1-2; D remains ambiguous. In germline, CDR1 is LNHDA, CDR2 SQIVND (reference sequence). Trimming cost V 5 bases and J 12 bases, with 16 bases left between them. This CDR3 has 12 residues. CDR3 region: CASSAPAGGHTF. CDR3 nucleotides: TGTGCCAGTAGTGCTCCAGCGGGAGGCCACACCTTC.

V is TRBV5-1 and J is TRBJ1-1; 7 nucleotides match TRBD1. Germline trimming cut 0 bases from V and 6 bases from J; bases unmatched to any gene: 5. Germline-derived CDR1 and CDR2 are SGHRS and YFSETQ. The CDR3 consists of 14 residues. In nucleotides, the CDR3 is TGCGCCAGCAGCTTGGCCGGGACAGACCCTGAAGCTTTCTTT. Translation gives CASSLAGTDPEAFF.

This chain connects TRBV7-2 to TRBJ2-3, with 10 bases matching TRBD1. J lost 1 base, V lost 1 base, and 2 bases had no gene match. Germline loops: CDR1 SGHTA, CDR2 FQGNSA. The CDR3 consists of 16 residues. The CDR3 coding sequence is TGTGCCAGCAGCTTAGGCGGGACAGGGGGCACAGATACGCAGTATTTT. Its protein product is CASSLGGTGGTDTQYF.

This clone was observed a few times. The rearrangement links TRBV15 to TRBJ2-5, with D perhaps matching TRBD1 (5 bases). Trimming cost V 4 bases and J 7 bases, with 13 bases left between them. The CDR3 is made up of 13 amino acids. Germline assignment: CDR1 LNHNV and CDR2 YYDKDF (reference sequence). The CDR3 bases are TGTGCCACCAGCACAACAGGCCAGGGGACCCAGTACTTC. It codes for CATSTTGQGTQYF. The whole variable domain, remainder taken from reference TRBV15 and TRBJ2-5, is DAMVIQNPRYQVTQFGKPVTLSCSQTLNHNVMYWYQQKSSQAPKLLFHYYDKDFNNEADTPDNFQSRRPNTSFCFLDIRSPGLGDTAMYLCATSTTGQGTQYFGPGTRLLVL.

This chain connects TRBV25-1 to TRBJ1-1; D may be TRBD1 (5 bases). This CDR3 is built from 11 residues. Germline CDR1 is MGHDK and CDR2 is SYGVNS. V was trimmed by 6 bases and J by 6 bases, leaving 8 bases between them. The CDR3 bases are TGTGCCAGCAGGAGGGGAGCTGAAGCTTTCTTT. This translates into CASRRGAEAFF. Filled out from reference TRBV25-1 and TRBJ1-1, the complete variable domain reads EADIYQTPRYLVIGTGKKITLECSQTMGHDKMYWYQQDPGMELHLIHYSYGVNSTEKGDLSSESTVSRIRTEHFPLTLESARPSHTSQYLCASRRGAEAFFGQGTRLTVV.

The CDR3, as DNA: TGCAGCGTTGAGGGGTATTCGATAGGAGCTTTCTTT. It codes for CSVEGYSIGAFF. The V and J genes are TRBV29-1 and TRBJ1-1; D is uncertain. The CDR3 is 12 residues long. The V gene lost 3 bases and the J gene lost 10 bases, with 15 bases spanning the gap. CDR1 and CDR2 (germline): SQVTM, ANQGSEA.

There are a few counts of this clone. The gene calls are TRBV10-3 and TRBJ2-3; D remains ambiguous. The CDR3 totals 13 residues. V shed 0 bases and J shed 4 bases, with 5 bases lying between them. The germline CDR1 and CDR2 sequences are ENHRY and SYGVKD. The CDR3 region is CAISESGSDTQYF. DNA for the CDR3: TGTGCCATCAGTGAGTCGGGGTCAGATACGCAGTATTTT.

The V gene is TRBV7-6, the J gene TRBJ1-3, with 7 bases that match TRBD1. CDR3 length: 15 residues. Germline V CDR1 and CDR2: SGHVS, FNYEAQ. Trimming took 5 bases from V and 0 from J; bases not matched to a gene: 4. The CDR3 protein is CASSLDRASGNTIYF. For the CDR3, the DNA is TGTGCCAGCAGCCTAGACAGGGCCTCTGGAAACACCATATATTTT.

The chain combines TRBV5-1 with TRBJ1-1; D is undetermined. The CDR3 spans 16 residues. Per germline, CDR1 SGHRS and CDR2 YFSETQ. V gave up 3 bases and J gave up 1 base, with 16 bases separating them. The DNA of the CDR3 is TGCGCCAGCAGCTCAGTTATGGGCGCCCAGAACACTGAAGCTTTCTTT. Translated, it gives CASSSVMGAQNTEAFF.

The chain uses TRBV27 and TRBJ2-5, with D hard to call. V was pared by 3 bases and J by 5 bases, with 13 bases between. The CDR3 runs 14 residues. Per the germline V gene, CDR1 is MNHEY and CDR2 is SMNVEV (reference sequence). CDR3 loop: CASSLNGPAETQYF. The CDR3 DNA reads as TGTGCCAGCAGTTTGAATGGGCCGGCCGAGACCCAGTACTTC.

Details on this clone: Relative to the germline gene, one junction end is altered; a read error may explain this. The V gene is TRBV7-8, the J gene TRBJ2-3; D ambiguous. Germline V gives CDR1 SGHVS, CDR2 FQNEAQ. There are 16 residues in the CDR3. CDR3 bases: TGTGCCAGCAGGTTAGGGCCTAGAGGTTCCGAAGATACGCAGTATTTT. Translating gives CASRLGPRGSEDTQYF.

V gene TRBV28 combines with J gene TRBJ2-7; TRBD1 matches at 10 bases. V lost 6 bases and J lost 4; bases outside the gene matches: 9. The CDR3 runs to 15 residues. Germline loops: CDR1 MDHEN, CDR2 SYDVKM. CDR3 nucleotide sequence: TGTGCCAGCAGGGGACAGGGGCCGGGGAAATACGAGCAGTACTTC. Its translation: CASRGQGPGKYEQYF. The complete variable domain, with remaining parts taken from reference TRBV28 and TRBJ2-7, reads DVKVTQSSRYLVKRTGEKVFLECVQDMDHENMFWYRQDPGLGLRLIYFSYDVKMKEKGDIPEGYSVSREKKERFSLILESASTNQTSMYLCASRGQGPGKYEQYFGPGTRLTVT.